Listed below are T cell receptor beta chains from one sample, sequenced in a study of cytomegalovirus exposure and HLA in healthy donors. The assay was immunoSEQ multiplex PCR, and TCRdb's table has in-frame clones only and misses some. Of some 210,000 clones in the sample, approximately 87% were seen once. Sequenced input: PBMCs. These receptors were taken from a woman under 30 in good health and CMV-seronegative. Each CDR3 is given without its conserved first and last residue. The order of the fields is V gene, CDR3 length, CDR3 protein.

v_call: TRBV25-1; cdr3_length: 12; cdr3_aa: ASRATGSNTEAF
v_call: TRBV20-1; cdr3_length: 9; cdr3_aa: SARPGETQY
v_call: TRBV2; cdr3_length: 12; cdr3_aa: ASTPRTGNNEQF
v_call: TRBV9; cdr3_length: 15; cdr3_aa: ASSVQGSSGGGDTQY
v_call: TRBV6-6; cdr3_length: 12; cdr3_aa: ASRPTDYSYEQY
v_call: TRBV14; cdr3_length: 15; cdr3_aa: ASSQVSLAGIADTQY
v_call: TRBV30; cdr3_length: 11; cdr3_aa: AWTDRGDYGYT
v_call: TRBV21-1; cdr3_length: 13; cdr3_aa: ASSSNREVSYEQY
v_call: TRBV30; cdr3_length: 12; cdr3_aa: AWSVPGSNEKLF
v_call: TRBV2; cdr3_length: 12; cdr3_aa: ASSQDRGGQPQH
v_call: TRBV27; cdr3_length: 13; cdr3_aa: ASSPVRDSPRGYT
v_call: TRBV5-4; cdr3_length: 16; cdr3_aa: ASSSATSGPKGAGELF
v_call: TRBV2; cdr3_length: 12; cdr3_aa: ASSVRTGSNEQF
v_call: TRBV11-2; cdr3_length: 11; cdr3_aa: ASSGDRGHEQY
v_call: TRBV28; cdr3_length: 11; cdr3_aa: ASNLPGANVLT
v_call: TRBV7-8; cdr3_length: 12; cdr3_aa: ASSLERGQETQY
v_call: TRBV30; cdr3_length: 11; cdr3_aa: AWSTQGTGGYT
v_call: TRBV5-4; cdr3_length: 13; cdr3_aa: ASSSQGAGDQPQH
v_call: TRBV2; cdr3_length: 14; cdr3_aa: ASRLTIPTGQETQY
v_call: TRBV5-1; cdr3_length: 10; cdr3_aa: ASSYNRNEAF
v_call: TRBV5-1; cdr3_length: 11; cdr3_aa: ASSLGGDQPQH
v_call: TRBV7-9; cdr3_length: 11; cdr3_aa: ASSSTGYDGYT
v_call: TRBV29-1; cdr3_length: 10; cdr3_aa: SVDGTGGRNF
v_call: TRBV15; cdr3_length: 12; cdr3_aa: ATSRDQGSYEQY
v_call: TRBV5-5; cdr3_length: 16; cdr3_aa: ASSPGQGVKAGANVLT
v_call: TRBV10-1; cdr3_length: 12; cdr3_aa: ASSESTADYEQY
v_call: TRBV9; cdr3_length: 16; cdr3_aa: ASSSTRGTSGNTGELF
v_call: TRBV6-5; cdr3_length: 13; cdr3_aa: ASSYRRANTGELF
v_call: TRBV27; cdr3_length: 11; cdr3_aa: ASAVGVYNEQF
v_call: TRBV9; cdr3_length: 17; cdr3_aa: ASSAPQGTYFSGANVLT